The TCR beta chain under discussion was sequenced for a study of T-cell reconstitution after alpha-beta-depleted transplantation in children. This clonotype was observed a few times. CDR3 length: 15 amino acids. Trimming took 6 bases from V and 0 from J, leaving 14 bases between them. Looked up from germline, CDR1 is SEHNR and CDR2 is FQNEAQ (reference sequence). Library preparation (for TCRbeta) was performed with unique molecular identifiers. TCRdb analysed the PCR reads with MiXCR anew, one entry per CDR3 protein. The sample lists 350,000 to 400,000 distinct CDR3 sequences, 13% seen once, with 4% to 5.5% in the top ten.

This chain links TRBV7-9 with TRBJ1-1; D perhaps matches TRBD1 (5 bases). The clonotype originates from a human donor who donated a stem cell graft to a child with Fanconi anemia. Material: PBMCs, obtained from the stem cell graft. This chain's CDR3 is CASRVAGTMNTEAFF. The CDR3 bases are TGTGCCAGCAGGGTAGCCGGGACCATGAACACTGAAGCTTTCTTT.